The clone carrying this TCR beta chain was seen many times. The data belong to a study of T-cell reconstitution after alpha-beta-depleted transplantation in children. The CDR3 sequence is 14 residues long. Germline lookup yields CDR1 MDHEN and CDR2 SYDVKM. V lost 1 base, J lost 3 bases, and 10 bases lay in between. Unique molecular identifiers were incorporated into the prepared TCRbeta library. Using its own MiXCR run on the PCR reads, TCRdb lists one record per CDR3 protein. The sample gives approximately 590,000 distinct CDR3 sequences, about 11% of which show up once; about 4% is in the top ten. V usage is TRBV28 and J usage is TRBJ2-7; possible D gene TRBD1, 5 bases. The sequence was obtained from a human donor who donated a stem cell graft to a child with acute myeloid leukemia. Source: PBMCs from the stem cell graft donor, taken from the stem cell graft. This CDR3 reads CASSLYRQIYEQYF. CDR3 in DNA: TGTGCCAGCAGTTTATACCGACAGATCTACGAGCAGTACTTC.